Listed below are T cell receptor beta chains from one sample, sequenced in a study of metastatic and nonmetastatic thyroid tumors. Via MiXCR, TCRdb re-called the PCR reads. The table includes tens of thousands of clones, roughly an eighth detected once. Material for sequencing was blood. These receptors came from a female donor with papillary thyroid cancer or a benign thyroid nodule (not recorded which). Some clones in this sample may be carry-over from other donors' samples. CDR3s include the opening cysteine and the closing phenylalanine or tryptophan. D genes are given only for firm matches. Some rows mark clone size as missing; the rest say once, few, many or name a class of expanded clone.

j_call v_call d_call clone_size cdr3_aa cdr3_nt
TRBJ1-2 TRBV30 - many CAWSVVRMNGYTF TGTGCCTGGAGTGTGGTCAGGATGAATGGCTACACCTTC
TRBJ1-2 TRBV7-2 - many CASSLESGVDGYTF TGTGCCAGCAGCTTAGAGTCGGGGGTCGATGGCTACACCTTC
TRBJ2-3 TRBV30 TRBD2 many CAWSRGGKDTQYF TGTGCCTGGAGTCGGGGGGGAAAAGATACGCAGTATTTT
TRBJ2-1 TRBV12-3/TRBV12-4 - many CASSPVDSQREQFF TGTGCCAGCAGTCCGGTGGACTCCCAGCGGGAGCAGTTCTTC
TRBJ2-2 TRBV6-2/TRBV6-3 - - CASSYVSGDPSIGELFF TGTGCCAGCAGTTACGTCTCGGGAGACCCGAGCATCGGGGAGCTGTTTTTT
TRBJ2-1 TRBV5-1 TRBD2 many CASSLASGSVNEQFF TGCGCCAGCAGCTTGGCTAGCGGGAGTGTAAATGAGCAGTTCTTC
TRBJ2-5 TRBV2 - many CASSVGGSLQETQYF TGTGCCAGCAGTGTCGGCGGCAGTTTACAAGAGACCCAGTACTTC
TRBJ2-1 TRBV19 - many CASTDRPNEQFF TGTGCCAGTACCGACAGGCCCAATGAGCAGTTCTTC
TRBJ2-5 TRBV4-3 TRBD2 medium-sized CASSQLAGGRETQYF TGCGCCAGCAGCCAACTAGCGGGAGGGCGGGAGACCCAGTACTTC
TRBJ2-2 TRBV5-1 - many CASSLSLANTGELFF TGCGCCAGCAGCTTATCACTAGCGAACACCGGGGAGCTGTTTTTT
TRBJ1-1 TRBV29-1 - - CSGGTANTEAFF TGCAGCGGGGGGACTGCGAACACTGAAGCTTTCTTT
TRBJ1-1 TRBV28 - many CASSTLQRTEAFF TGTGCCAGCAGTACCCTCCAAAGGACTGAAGCTTTCTTT
TRBJ2-7 TRBV7-2 - many CASSTLWGNHEQYF TGTGCCAGCAGTACGCTATGGGGAAACCACGAGCAGTACTTC